One sample yielded the 10 T cell receptor beta chains listed below, sequenced in a study of spatial heterogeneity in lung cancer. The time point denotes: sample taken at primary tumor resection. Unsorted whole RNA samples from tumor, nontumor lung or frozen PBMC were sequenced. TCRdb reprocessed the 5' RACE reads via MiXCR and lists one record per CDR3 protein. This table holds 2,500 to 3,000 distinct CDR3 sequences, around a third found once. The material was PBMCs, obtained at surgery. Source of these receptors: a male donor with early-stage non-small cell lung cancer.

In its sample, this clonotype was seen many times. The chain has TRBV18 and TRBJ1-1; D gene ambiguous. Trimming took off 0 bases at V and 1 base at J, with 9 bases between the two ends. Germline V gene sequence: CDR1 KGHSH, CDR2 LQKENI. CDR3 length equals 15 residues. CDR3 nucleotide sequence: TGTGCCAGCTCACCACCGTTCCTGGGGAACACTGAAGCTTTCTTT. It is translated as CASSPPFLGNTEAFF.

This clonotype was picked up many times. V gene TRBV12-3 or TRBV12-4 combines with J gene TRBJ1-1, with 8 bases that match TRBD1. The CDR3 is made up of 14 amino acids. Unmatched junction bases numbered 2, after V lost 1 base and J lost 4 bases. Here the CDR3 DNA reads TGTGCCAGCAGTTTAGATACAGGGGGCACTGAAGCTTTCTTT. Amino acids: CASSLDTGGTEAFF.

By proportion, this clonotype is medium-sized. The chain uses TRBV18 and TRBJ1-2, with 7 bases aligning to TRBD1. This CDR3 has 15 residues. The germline gives CDR1 KGHSH, CDR2 LQKENI. V was pared by 2 bases and J by 4 bases, with 7 bases of the junction left unmatched. CDR3 nucleotide sequence: TGTGCCAGCTCACCAAACGACAGGGACAGCTATGGCTACACCTTC. Encoded protein: CASSPNDRDSYGYTF.

This chain uses TRBV12-3 or TRBV12-4 with TRBJ1-1; D perhaps matches TRBD1 (6 bases). V dropped 6 bases and J dropped 8 bases, with 16 bases sitting between them. This CDR3 region has 13 residues. The CDR3 sequence: CASRSLGGAEAFF. CDR3 nucleotide sequence: TGTGCCAGCAGGTCCCTCGGGGGCGCCGAAGCTTTCTTT.

This clonotype came up a few times. The genes are TRBV6-2 or TRBV6-3 and TRBJ2-2; 7 bases match TRBD1. V dropped 6 bases and J dropped 4; count of bases not matched to a gene: 11. CDR3 size: 16 residues. Looked up from germline, CDR1 is MNHEY and CDR2 is SVGEGT. This CDR3 is CASRRQGPLGTGELFF. CDR3 in DNA: TGTGCCAGCAGGAGACAGGGACCCTTAGGCACCGGGGAGCTGTTTTTT.

The J gene is TRBJ1-6, the V gene TRBV7-3; no clear D gene. Germline V gene data show CDR1 as SGHTA and CDR2 as FQGTGA. The CDR3 covers 13 residues. The V end lost 0 bases, the J end lost 7 bases, and 4 bases lay between the germline ends. The CDR3, as DNA: TGTGCCAGCAGCTTAACAAGGAATTCACCCCTCCACTTT. It yields the protein CASSLTRNSPLHF.

This clonotype was found a few times. The CDR3 nucleotides read TGCGCCAGCAGCCGGGACGCTCAGGGGACCCAGTACTTC. This gives the protein CASSRDAQGTQYF. The chain joins TRBV5-1 to TRBJ2-5; either TRBD1 or TRBD2 may supply D (5 bases each). In germline, CDR1 is SGHRS, CDR2 YFSETQ. The CDR3 is made up of 13 amino acids. V gave up 4 bases and J gave up 7 bases, with 14 bases separating them. Using reference TRBV5-1 and TRBJ2-5 for the parts outside the CDR3, the full variable domain is KAGVTQTPRYLIKTRGQQVTLSCSPISGHRSVSWYQQTPGQGLQFLFEYFSETQRNKGNFPGRFSGRQFSNSRSEMNVSTLELGDSALYLCASSRDAQGTQYFGPGTRLLVL.

V usage is TRBV7-2 and J usage is TRBJ2-4, with no clear D. Germline V gene data show CDR1 as SGHTA and CDR2 as FQGNSA. This CDR3 spans 15 amino acids. With 5 bases removed from V and 1 base from J, the gap between germline ends came to 12 bases. The CDR3, as DNA: TGTGCCAGCAGCCCGACGTATGCGGCCAAAAACATTCAGTACTTC. This codes for CASSPTYAAKNIQYF.

V and J are TRBV29-1 and TRBJ1-2; no definite D call. The CDR3 is 12 residues long. CDR1 and CDR2 from the germline V gene are SQVTM and ANQGSEA. Deletions cut 5 bases from V and 0 bases from J, with 7 bases between. CDR3 nucleotides: TGCAGCGTTCAAGCATCTAACTATGGCTACACCTTC. Encoded protein: CSVQASNYGYTF. The whole variable domain, filled in from reference TRBV29-1 and TRBJ1-2, reads SAVISQKPSRDICQRGTSLTIQCQVDSQVTMMFWYRQQPGQSLTLIATANQGSEATYESGFVIDKFPISRPNLTFSTLTVSNMSPEDSSIYLCSVQASNYGYTFGSGTRLTVV.

The CDR3 DNA sequence: TGCAGTGCTAGTGAAATAGGACAGGGGCTCTCTGAGCAGTACTTC. It specifies CSASEIGQGLSEQYF. The V and J genes are TRBV20-1 and TRBJ2-7, with 9 bases identical to TRBD1. The V gene end was trimmed by 3 bases and the J gene end by 7 bases; junction bases not matched to a gene: 13. CDR3 size: 15 residues. The germline gives CDR1 DFQATT, CDR2 SNEGSKA (reference sequence).